This entry lists 3 T cell receptor beta chains sequenced from one sample in a study of CD8+ T cells in alopecia areata. The sequencing template was cDNA reverse transcribed from extracted RNA. Generated by immunoSEQ multiplex PCR, the TCRdb table keeps only in-frame clones and is missing some. The data contain around 140,000 clones, roughly 61% of them singletons. This material consisted of CD4+ T cells sorted from blood, taken at week 0. All receptors come from a human donor with alopecia areata.

The chain carries TRBV5-1 and TRBJ2-7; 8 bases are shared with TRBD1. CDR1 and CDR2 (germline): SGHRS, YFSETQ. The CDR3 length is 14 residues. The junction had 4 bases not matched to a gene; V was cut back by 0 bases and J by 5 bases. The CDR3 DNA reads as TGCGCCAGCAGCTTGGATGCAGGGGGCGACGAGCAGTACTTC. This sequence encodes CASSLDAGGDEQYF.

The chain employs TRBV10-3 and TRBJ1-2; TRBD1 agrees at 8 bases. The trim removed 7 bases at V and 8 bases at J, leaving 12 bases unmatched. This CDR3 is built from 14 residues. CDR1 and CDR2 from the germline V gene are ENHRY and SYGVKD. CDR3 region: CAINTGDRLEGYTF. The CDR3 nucleotides read TGTGCCATCAATACAGGGGACAGGTTAGAAGGCTACACCTTC.

This clone has just a few counts. The chain employs TRBV29-1 and TRBJ2-5; maybe TRBD2 (7 bases). The V and J ends lost 3 bases and 9 bases respectively, with 11 bases between them. This CDR3 spans 11 amino acids. Germline CDR1 SQVTM, CDR2 ANQGSEA. This CDR3 reads CSVEGEGAQYF. In nucleotides, the CDR3 is TGCAGCGTTGAGGGGGAGGGGGCCCAGTACTTC.